Listed below are T cell receptor beta chains from one sample, sequenced in a study of human T cells and chemical hapten exposure. MiXCR was run by TCRdb on the RACE reads, yielding one entry per CDR3 protein. There are some 82,000 distinct CDR3 sequences in the sample; 6.5% to 8% occur only once, and approximately 1.3% lies in the top ten. The specimen was whole blood, collected in connection with sensitization to the hapten diphenylcyclopropenone (DPC). The receptors here all came from a woman aged 25 to 39 with alopecia areata. Some clones in this sample may be carry-over from other donors' samples. Both conserved end residues are part of each CDR3. The order of the fields is clone size, V gene, CDR3 length, J gene, D gene, CDR3 DNA, CDR3 protein. The D gene is left open where the match is weak. Expanded clones get a size class; other rows say once, few or many, or leave the size out.

many	TRBV4-1	15	TRBJ2-7	NA	TGCGCCAGCAGCCAAGGGGTCATCGAATTCTACGAGCAGTACTTC	CASSQGVIEFYEQYF
many	TRBV5-6	16	TRBJ1-5	NA	TGTGCCAGCAGCTTTAGCTACGGGTTGAGCAATCAGCCCCAGCATTTT	CASSFSYGLSNQPQHF
many	TRBV6-2/TRBV6-3	13	TRBJ1-2	NA	TGTGCCAGCAGGCTAAGTGGGGCCTATGGCTACACCTTC	CASRLSGAYGYTF
many	TRBV2	14	TRBJ2-3	TRBD1	TGTGCCAGCAGTCGGGACAGGGCCACAGATACGCAGTATTTT	CASSRDRATDTQYF
many	TRBV14	16	TRBJ2-6	NA	TGTGCCAGCAGCCAAGATTTGTACTCTGGGGCCAACGTCCTGACTTTC	CASSQDLYSGANVLTF
many	TRBV12-3/TRBV12-4	13	TRBJ1-1	NA	TGTGCCAGCAGTTTTTTGATGAACACTGAAGCTTTCTTT	CASSFLMNTEAFF
few	TRBV5-1	13	TRBJ2-5	NA	TGCGCCAGCAGCTCTGCATGGCAAGAGACCCAGTACTTC	CASSSAWQETQYF
many	TRBV5-4	16	TRBJ1-2	NA	TGTGCCAGCAGCTCCCAAGTGTTCCGGATGACTATGGCTGAGGTCTTC	CASSSQVFRMTMAEVF
NA	TRBV3-1	13	TRBJ2-7	NA	TGTGCCAGCAGCCAAGGGAGTAACATCGAGCAGTACTTC	CASSQGSNIEQYF
many	TRBV15	14	TRBJ2-3	TRBD1	TGTGCCACCAGCAGTCCAGGGGGCATAGATACGCAGTATTTT	CATSSPGGIDTQYF
NA	TRBV7-3	17	TRBJ2-5	NA	TGTGCCAGCAGTCAAGGAGGAGGAAGGAGACCCCAAGAGACCCAGAACTTC	CASSQGGGRRPQETQNF
many	TRBV15	16	TRBJ1-3	TRBD1	TGTGCCACCAGCACCCTAGACAGGGGAACTGGAAACACCATATATTTT	CATSTLDRGTGNTIYF
many	TRBV4-2	16	TRBJ1-4	TRBD1	TGTGCCAGCAGCCAAGAAGACAGGGGAGTGAATGAAAAACTGTTTTTT	CASSQEDRGVNEKLFF
many	TRBV5-6	15	TRBJ1-1	NA	TGTGCCAGCAGCTTTCTGGCAGGGGCATACACTGAAGCTTTCTTT	CASSFLAGAYTEAFF
NA	TRBV20-1	15	TRBJ1-1	TRBD1	TGCAGTGCTAGTAAAGGTGGGACAGCGAACACTGAAGCTTTCTTT	CSASKGGTANTEAFF
many	TRBV6-4	16	TRBJ2-3	TRBD2	TGTGCCAGCAGTGCCACGCTAGCGGGGGGGCCAGATACGCAGTATTTT	CASSATLAGGPDTQYF
many	TRBV2	14	TRBJ1-1	NA	TGTGCCACCCATCTCAAATTCTGGAACACTGAAGCTTTCTTT	CATHLKFWNTEAFF
many	TRBV24-1	15	TRBJ2-1	TRBD1	TGTGCCACCAGCAGCTCTAACGACAGGGCTTATGAGCAGTTCTTC	CATSSSNDRAYEQFF
many	TRBV6-5	14	TRBJ2-7	TRBD1	TGTGCCAGCAGTCCCAGGACAGGGGCTGAGGAGCAGTACTTC	CASSPRTGAEEQYF
NA	TRBV9	15	TRBJ2-3	TRBD2	TGTGCCAGCAGCCCCGGGACTAGCCATAGAGATACGCAGTATTTT	CASSPGTSHRDTQYF
few	TRBV10-3	13	TRBJ1-1	TRBD1	TGTGCCATCAGCCCTTCAGGGGGCCCTGAAGCTTTCTTT	CAISPSGGPEAFF
few	TRBV7-2	16	TRBJ2-1	TRBD2	TGTGCCAGCAGCTATTTCGCGGGGGAAACCTACAATGAGCAGTTCTTC	CASSYFAGETYNEQFF
NA	TRBV6-6	18	TRBJ1-5	NA	TGTGCCAGCAGTTACGAAGAGGGAAAGGGGCACAGCAATCAGCCCCAGCATTTT	CASSYEEGKGHSNQPQHF
many	TRBV7-2	15	TRBJ2-3	NA	TGTGCCAGCAGCCTGCACGGGGTCATCACAGATACGCAGTATTTT	CASSLHGVITDTQYF
many	TRBV2	16	TRBJ1-5	TRBD1	TGTGCCAGCAGTGAACTTGGACAGGGAGGGGGTCGGCCCCAGCATTTT	CASSELGQGGGRPQHF
many	TRBV18	15	TRBJ1-5	NA	TGTGCCAGCTCACCAATTTCTGCTAGCAATCAGCCCCAGCATTTT	CASSPISASNQPQHF
NA	TRBV5-1	14	TRBJ1-1	NA	TGCGCCAGCAGCTTGGCTTATGGGGACACTGAAGCTTTCTTT	CASSLAYGDTEAFF
many	TRBV12-3/TRBV12-4	12	TRBJ1-2	NA	TGTGCCAGCAGCCCGATGGGGAGGGGCTACACCTTC	CASSPMGRGYTF
many	TRBV5-1	14	TRBJ1-2	TRBD1	TGCGCCAGCAGCAGTACAGGGGGCGGCTATGGCTACACCTTC	CASSSTGGGYGYTF
few	TRBV4-2	18	TRBJ2-1	TRBD2	TGTGCCAGCAGCCAAGTCTCTAGCGGGGGGGCAGCCTACAATGAGCAGTTCTTC	CASSQVSSGGAAYNEQFF
NA	TRBV5-1	14	TRBJ2-3	TRBD2	TGCGCCAGCAGCCCCGGGACTAGCGGGGTACCGCAGTATTTT	CASSPGTSGVPQYF
NA	TRBV18	13	TRBJ1-6	NA	TGTGCCAGCTCACTTAAGAGCGATTCACCCCTCCACTTT	CASSLKSDSPLHF
NA	TRBV7-9	15	TRBJ2-3	TRBD2	TGTGCCAGCAGCACCGGGACTAGCATCGGAGATACGCAGTATTTT	CASSTGTSIGDTQYF
many	TRBV12-3/TRBV12-4	16	TRBJ1-3	NA	TGTGCCAGCAGAAGATGGGGGGGTAGCTCTGGAAACACCATATATTTT	CASRRWGGSSGNTIYF
many	TRBV5-1	12	TRBJ2-1	NA	TGCGCCAGCAGCTCTAGGAGCCAAGGGCAGTTCTTC	CASSSRSQGQFF
few	TRBV5-5	11	TRBJ2-5	NA	TGTGCCAGCAGCAAACAAGAGACCCAGTACTTC	CASSKQETQYF
many	TRBV3-1	13	TRBJ1-1	NA	TGTGCCAGCAGTCCCAGGAGAGACACTGAAGCTTTCTTT	CASSPRRDTEAFF
many	TRBV18	15	TRBJ1-6	NA	TGTGCCAGCTCACCTCGATCGGACATGAGCTCACCCCTCCACTTT	CASSPRSDMSSPLHF
few	TRBV20-1	13	TRBJ1-1	NA	TGCAGTGCGAGCAGGCAGACAGGTCCTGAAGCTTTCTTT	CSASRQTGPEAFF